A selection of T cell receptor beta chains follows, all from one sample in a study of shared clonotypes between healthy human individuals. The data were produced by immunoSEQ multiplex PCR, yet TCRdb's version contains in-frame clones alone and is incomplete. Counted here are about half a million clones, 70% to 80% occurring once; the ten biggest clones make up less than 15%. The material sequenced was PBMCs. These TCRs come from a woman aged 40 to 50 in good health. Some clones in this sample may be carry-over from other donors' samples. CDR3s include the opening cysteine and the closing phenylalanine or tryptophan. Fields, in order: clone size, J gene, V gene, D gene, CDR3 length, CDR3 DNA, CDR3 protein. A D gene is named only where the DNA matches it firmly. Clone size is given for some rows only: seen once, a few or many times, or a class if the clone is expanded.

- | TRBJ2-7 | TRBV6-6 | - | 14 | TGTGCCAGCAGCCCCCTCAGGGGACCCTACGAGCAGTACTTC | CASSPLRGPYEQYF
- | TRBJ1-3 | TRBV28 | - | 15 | TGTGCCAGCAGTACCTGGGGAGTCTCTGGAAACACCATATATTTT | CASSTWGVSGNTIYF
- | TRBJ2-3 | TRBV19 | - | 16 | TGTGCCAGTAGTATAGAGAGCGGCGCAACCACAGATACGCAGTATTTT | CASSIESGATTDTQYF
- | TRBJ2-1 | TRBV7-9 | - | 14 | TGTGCCAGCAGCCCTCTACGACCCTACAATGAGCAGTTCTTC | CASSPLRPYNEQFF
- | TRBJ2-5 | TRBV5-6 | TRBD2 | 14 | TGTGCCAGCAGCTTGTTAGCGGGTCGAGGGACCCAGTACTTC | CASSLLAGRGTQYF
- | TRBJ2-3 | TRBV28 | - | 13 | TGTGCCAGCAGTTTTGGGGACCCAGATACGCAGTATTTT | CASSFGDPDTQYF
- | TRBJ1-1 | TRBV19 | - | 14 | TGTGCCAGTAGTTGGGGGCGGAGGGACACTGAAGCTTTCTTT | CASSWGRRDTEAFF
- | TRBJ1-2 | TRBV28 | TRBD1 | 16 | TGTGCCAGCAGTTCTATCGCAGGGGGCGCTAACTATGGCTACACCTTC | CASSSIAGGANYGYTF
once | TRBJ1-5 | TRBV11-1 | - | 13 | TGTGCTAGCAGCCCCGGAAAGGGTCAGCCCCAGCATTTT | CASSPGKGQPQHF
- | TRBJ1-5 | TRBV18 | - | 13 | TGTGCCAGCTCACCTTACAGGGACCAGCCCCAGCATTTT | CASSPYRDQPQHF
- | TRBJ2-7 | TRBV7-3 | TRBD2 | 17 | TGTGCCAGCAGCTTAACCGGCCTAGCGGGTCAGGCTAGCGAGCAGTACTTC | CASSLTGLAGQASEQYF
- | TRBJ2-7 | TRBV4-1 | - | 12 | TGCGCCAGCAGCCAAGCAGGCGGGGAGCAGTACTTC | CASSQAGGEQYF
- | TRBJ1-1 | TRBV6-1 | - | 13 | TGTGCCAGCAGGCTACAGGATAGGACTGAAGCTTTCTTT | CASRLQDRTEAFF
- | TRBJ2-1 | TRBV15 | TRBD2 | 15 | TGTGCCACCAGCAGAGATCTAGCGGGAGGTATTGAGCAGTTCTTC | CATSRDLAGGIEQFF
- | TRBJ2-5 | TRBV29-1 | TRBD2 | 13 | TGCAGCGTTGCCGGGAGGCAGATGGGGACCCAGTACTTC | CSVAGRQMGTQYF
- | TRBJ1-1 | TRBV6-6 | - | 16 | TGTGCCAGCACCCCCCGGACCGAGGGCATGAACACTGAAGCTTTCTTT | CASTPRTEGMNTEAFF
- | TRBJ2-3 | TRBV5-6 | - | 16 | TGTGCCAGCAGCGCCCGCCTCGGGATTTGGACAGATACGCAGTATTTT | CASSARLGIWTDTQYF
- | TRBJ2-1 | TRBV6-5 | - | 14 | TGTGCCACGAGTTACGGGGCGGGCAACAATGAGCAGTTCTTC | CATSYGAGNNEQFF
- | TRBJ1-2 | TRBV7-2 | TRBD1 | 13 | TGTGCCAGCAGCTCGGACAGGTTCTATGGCTACACCTTC | CASSSDRFYGYTF
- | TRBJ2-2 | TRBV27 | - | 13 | TGTGCCAGCAGTTTATCGAACACCGGGGAGCTGTTTTTT | CASSLSNTGELFF
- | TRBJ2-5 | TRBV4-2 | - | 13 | TGTGCCAGCAGCTCCCTGGACCAAGAGACCCAGTACTTC | CASSSLDQETQYF
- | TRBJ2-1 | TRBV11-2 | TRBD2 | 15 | TGTGCCAGCAGCTTACTGCGCGGGGGGTACAATGAGCAGTTCTTC | CASSLLRGGYNEQFF
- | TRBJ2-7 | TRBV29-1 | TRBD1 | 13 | TGCAGCGTTGACCTGACAGGGGTGGGTGAGCAGTACTTC | CSVDLTGVGEQYF
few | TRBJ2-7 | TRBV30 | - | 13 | TGTGCCTGGAGTGTACTGGGGGACTACGAGCAGTACTTC | CAWSVLGDYEQYF
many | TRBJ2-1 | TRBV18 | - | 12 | TGTGCCAGCTCACGGGACCCTCAAGGGCAGTTCTTC | CASSRDPQGQFF
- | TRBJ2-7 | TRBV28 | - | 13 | TGTGCCAGCTTCGCAAGGGGGGATTCCGAGCAGTACTTC | CASFARGDSEQYF
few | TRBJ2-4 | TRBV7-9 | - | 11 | TGTGCCAGCAGCTTAGGAGCAGTTCAGTACTTC | CASSLGAVQYF
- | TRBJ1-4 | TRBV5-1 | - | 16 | TGCGCCAGCAGCTTGGTGGCGAACCCAGCTAATGAAAAACTGTTTTTT | CASSLVANPANEKLFF
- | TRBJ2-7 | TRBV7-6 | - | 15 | TGTGCCAGCAGCTTAGCGGCCGGGGCAGGGGACGAGCAGTACTTC | CASSLAAGAGDEQYF
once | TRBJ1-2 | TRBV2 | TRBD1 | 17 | TGTGCCAGCAGCCACGACAGGGTTGAAAGTTGGGCAGATGGCTACACCTTC | CASSHDRVESWADGYTF
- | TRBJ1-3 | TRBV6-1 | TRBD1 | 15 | TGTGCCAGCAGCCTGGACAGGGAAATTGGAAACACCATATATTTT | CASSLDREIGNTIYF
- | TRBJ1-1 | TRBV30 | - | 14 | TGTGCCTGGAGTGTAGGGGGGGCGGAGACTGAAGCTTTCTTT | CAWSVGGAETEAFF
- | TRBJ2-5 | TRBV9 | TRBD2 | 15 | TGTGCCAGCAGCCCTAGCGGGAGCGTGGGAGAGACCCAGTACTTC | CASSPSGSVGETQYF
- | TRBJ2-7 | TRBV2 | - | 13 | TGTGCCAGCAACTGGTCAGGGCTCGGGGAGCAGTACTTC | CASNWSGLGEQYF
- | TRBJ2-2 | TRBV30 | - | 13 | TGTGCCTGGAGTTTAGGGAGTAACGGGGAGCTGTTTTTT | CAWSLGSNGELFF
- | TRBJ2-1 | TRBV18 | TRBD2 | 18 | TGTGCCAGCTCACCCGGGTCTCTACGCGGGAGGGCCGTCAATGAGCAGTTCTTC | CASSPGSLRGRAVNEQFF
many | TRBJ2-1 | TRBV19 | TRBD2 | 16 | TGTGCCAGTAGTATGGGGAGGGCCCTCTCGAACAATGAGCAGTTCTTC | CASSMGRALSNNEQFF
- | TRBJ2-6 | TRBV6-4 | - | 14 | TGTGCCAGCAGTGACCTTAGTGGGGCCAACGTCCTGACTTTC | CASSDLSGANVLTF
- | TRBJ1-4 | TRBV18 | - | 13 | TGTGCCAGCTATACCACAGGGATCGGAAAACTGTTTTTT | CASYTTGIGKLFF
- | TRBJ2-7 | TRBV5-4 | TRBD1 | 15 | TGTGCCAGCAGCTTGGCCCGGACAGGGGCTTCCGAGCAGTACTTC | CASSLARTGASEQYF